Following are 19 T cell receptor beta chains from one sample sequenced in a study of OX40 agonist ivuxolimab in advanced cancers. Repertoires were generated with immunoSEQ multiplex PCR, while TCRdb's copy carries only in-frame clones and drops some. The table includes about 22,000 clones, approximately 80% detected once. Sample: CD4+ or CD8+ T cells sorted from blood, taken in a trial of the OX40 agonist ivuxolimab. The source of these receptors is an adult with an advanced solid tumor such as melanoma, head and neck, liver or kidney cancer.

This clone was recorded a few times. The V and J genes are TRBV28 and TRBJ1-5; TRBD1 matches at 9 bases. The germline gives CDR1 MDHEN, CDR2 SYDVKM. The CDR3 is made up of 16 amino acids. The junction had 6 bases not matched to a gene; V was cut back by 3 bases and J by 3 bases. The DNA of the CDR3 is TGTGCCAGCAGTTTTGGGACAGGGTATCCCAATCAGCCCCAGCATTTT. Translating it yields CASSFGTGYPNQPQHF. Based on the CDR3 plus reference TRBV28 and TRBJ1-5, the full variable domain is DVKVTQSSRYLVKRTGEKVFLECVQDMDHENMFWYRQDPGLGLRLIYFSYDVKMKEKGDIPEGYSVSREKKERFSLILESASTNQTSMYLCASSFGTGYPNQPQHFGDGTRLSIL.

The CDR3 region is CASRQGLAGAPYNEQFF. The CDR3 nucleotides are TGTGCCAGCCGACAGGGACTAGCGGGAGCTCCCTACAATGAGCAGTTCTTC. The rearrangement uses TRBV2 and TRBJ2-1, with 14 nucleotides matching TRBD2. The CDR3 sequence is 17 residues long. V lost 8 bases, J lost 2 bases, and 8 bases stayed unmatched. From germline, CDR1 is SNHLY and CDR2 FYNNEI.

This chain uses TRBV5-4 with TRBJ2-2; D gene uncertain. The germline V gene has CDR1 SGHNT and CDR2 YYREEE (reference sequence). Trimming removed 7 bases at V and 4 bases at J, with 11 bases between. The CDR3 length is 13 residues. CDR3 bases: TGTGCCAGCTTCCCCAGTGGCACCGGGGAGCTGTTTTTT. This gives the protein CASFPSGTGELFF.

The V call is TRBV27, the J call TRBJ2-5, with D possibly TRBD1 on 6 matching bases. The J call may be mistaken, given a closer DNA end match to TRBJ2-7. The CDR3 has 14 residues. Per germline, CDR1 MNHEY and CDR2 SMNVEV (reference sequence). CDR3 bases: TGTGCCAGCAGTTTAGGGACAACCCCCTACGAGCAGTACTTC. This codes for CASSLGTTPYEQYF.

This clone was detected only once. This chain joins TRBV5-1 and TRBJ2-3; a weak D match, TRBD2 (6 bases). The germline CDR1 and CDR2 sequences are SGHRS and YFSETQ. V was cut by 4 bases and J by 6 bases, with 12 bases left in between. The CDR3 sequence is 13 residues long. CDR3 DNA: TGCGCCAGCAGCCCTGGGGCGGGGGATACGCAGTATTTT. Protein: CASSPGAGDTQYF.

This rearrangement joins TRBV19 to TRBJ1-4, with TRBD1 matching over 7 bases. V trimming: 4 bases; J trimming: 2 bases; junction bases outside the gene matches: 4. The CDR3 sequence is 15 residues long. Germline lookup yields CDR1 LNHDA and CDR2 SQIVND (reference sequence). CDR3 sequence: CASSSKQGTNEKLFF. CDR3 sequence (DNA): TGTGCCAGTAGTAGTAAACAGGGGACTAATGAAAAACTGTTTTTT.

The chain couples TRBV27 to TRBJ2-5, with D tentatively TRBD2 (6 bases). Germline V gene lookup returns CDR1 MNHEY and CDR2 SMNVEV (reference sequence). Trimming took off 5 bases at V and 5 bases at J, with 18 bases between the two ends. This CDR3 is built from 15 residues. The CDR3 spells CASSLTPNRGETQYF. In DNA, the CDR3 is TGTGCCAGCAGTCTGACTCCGAACCGGGGGGAGACCCAGTACTTC.

A note on this clone: The same CDR3 is also encoded by other DNA sequences in this sample. The V gene is TRBV27, the J gene TRBJ1-1; TRBD1 might be the D (5 bases). The CDR3 has 14 amino acids. The V and J ends lost 5 bases and 1 base respectively, with 11 bases between them. Germline V lookup: CDR1 MNHEY, CDR2 SMNVEV (reference sequence). The CDR3 region has the DNA TGTGCCAGCAGTCCCGGGACGGCGAACACTGAAGCTTTCTTT. Residues: CASSPGTANTEAFF.

This clone was found a few times. The chain joins TRBV25-1 to TRBJ2-1; 7 nucleotides align to TRBD2. The CDR3 sequence is 16 residues long. Germline CDR1 is MGHDK and CDR2 is SYGVNS. Unmatched junction bases numbered 8, after V lost 1 base and J lost 5 bases. CDR3: CASSESEGGSNNEQFF. CDR3 sequence (DNA): TGTGCCAGCAGTGAATCGGAGGGAGGGAGTAACAATGAGCAGTTCTTC.

The V gene is TRBV5-8, the J gene TRBJ1-5; tentative D call: TRBD1 (5 bases). The CDR3 is 14 amino acids. Germline CDR1 is SGHTS and CDR2 is YDEGEE. V lost 4 bases, J lost 7 bases, and 15 bases lay in between. In DNA, the CDR3 is TGTGCCAGCAGCGTCGGGGGGTTGGGACAGCCCCAGCATTTT. Translating it yields CASSVGGLGQPQHF.

This chain joins TRBV19 and TRBJ1-5; tentative D call: TRBD1 (5 bases). Trimming shortened V by 7 bases and J by 5 bases, and 15 bases separated the two germline ends. CDR3 size: 14 residues. Germline CDR1 LNHDA, CDR2 SQIVND (reference sequence). CDR3 DNA: TGTGCCAGTACCGAACCAGGGATTTATCAGCCCCAGCATTTT. Encoded protein: CASTEPGIYQPQHF.

The sample holds one count of this clone. This chain links TRBV9 with TRBJ2-7; 7 bases are a match to TRBD1. V gave up 4 bases and J gave up 4 bases; unmatched junction bases: 11. Looked up from germline, CDR1 is SGDLS and CDR2 is YYNGEE. The CDR3 consists of 15 residues. CDR3 residues: CASSPSDRDHYEQYF. The CDR3 DNA is TGTGCCAGCAGCCCCTCAGACAGGGACCATTACGAGCAGTACTTC.

On this clone: Different DNA sequences within this sample yield the same CDR3. J is TRBJ2-1 and V is TRBV5-1; a weak D match, TRBD1 (5 bases). Per the germline V gene, CDR1 is SGHRS and CDR2 is YFSETQ. The CDR3 spans 17 residues. The V end was cut by 0 bases, the J end by 6 bases, with 19 bases between. The chain's CDR3 is CASSLGIYGASANEQFF. The CDR3 bases are TGCGCCAGCAGCTTGGGGATTTATGGGGCCTCTGCCAATGAGCAGTTCTTC.

The chain employs TRBV6-6 and TRBJ1-1; D is ambiguous. Germline V CDR1 and CDR2: MNHNY, SVGAGI (reference sequence). The CDR3 is 13 residues long. V gave up 6 bases and J gave up 3 bases, with 11 bases separating them. CDR3 nucleotides: TGTGCCAGCAGCCCCGGGTGGGACACTGAAGCTTTCTTT. This sequence encodes CASSPGWDTEAFF.

The chain combines TRBV11-3 with TRBJ1-2; D is undetermined. V lost 1 base to trimming and J lost 4 bases, with 4 bases between them. Germline values: CDR1 SGHNT, CDR2 YENEEA. The CDR3 has 12 amino acids. The CDR3 protein is CASSLGTYGYTF. CDR3 sequence (DNA): TGTGCCAGCAGCTTAGGCACCTATGGCTACACCTTC. Complete variable domain (other parts from reference TRBV11-3 and TRBJ1-2): EAGVVQSPRYKIIEKKQPVAFWCNPISGHNTLYWYLQNLGQGPELLIRYENEEAVDDSQLPKDRFSAERLKGVDSTLKIQPAELGDSAVYLCASSLGTYGYTFGSGTRLTVV.

J is TRBJ1-1 and V is TRBV19, with D possibly being TRBD1 (6 bases). Germline V CDR1 and CDR2: LNHDA, SQIVND (reference sequence). This CDR3 has 15 amino acids. Trimming pared 3 bases from V and 0 bases from J, leaving 11 bases between. The chain's CDR3 is CASSISDSMNTEAFF. DNA for the CDR3: TGTGCCAGTAGTATCTCGGACAGCATGAACACTGAAGCTTTCTTT.

V usage is TRBV9 and J usage is TRBJ1-6; D is possibly TRBD1 (5 bases). Germline CDR1 reads SGDLS; CDR2 reads YYNGEE. The CDR3 totals 14 residues. V was pared by 2 bases and J by 7 bases, with 10 bases between. This CDR3 reads CASSVGQANSPLHF. The CDR3 nucleotides read TGTGCCAGCAGCGTCGGACAAGCAAATTCACCCCTCCACTTT.

The chain combines TRBV6-4 with TRBJ2-1, with D perhaps assigned TRBD1 or TRBD2 (6 bases each). In germline, CDR1 is MRHNA, CDR2 SNTAGT. Trimming left V 7 bases short and J 4 bases short, with 14 bases between. This CDR3 contains 14 residues. The CDR3 DNA follows: TGTGCCAGCACGCCGGGGGCGGGGTACAATGAGCAGTTCTTC. This codes for CASTPGAGYNEQFF.

In this sample, this clone turned up a few times. The rearrangement uses TRBV2 and TRBJ2-7, with 8 bases identical to TRBD1. This CDR3 contains 12 residues. Trimming at V came to 6 bases and at J to 2 bases, leaving 0 bases not matched to a gene. From germline, CDR1 is SNHLY and CDR2 FYNNEI. CDR3: CASRDRAYEQYF. The CDR3 DNA reads TGTGCCAGCAGGGACAGGGCCTACGAGCAGTACTTC.